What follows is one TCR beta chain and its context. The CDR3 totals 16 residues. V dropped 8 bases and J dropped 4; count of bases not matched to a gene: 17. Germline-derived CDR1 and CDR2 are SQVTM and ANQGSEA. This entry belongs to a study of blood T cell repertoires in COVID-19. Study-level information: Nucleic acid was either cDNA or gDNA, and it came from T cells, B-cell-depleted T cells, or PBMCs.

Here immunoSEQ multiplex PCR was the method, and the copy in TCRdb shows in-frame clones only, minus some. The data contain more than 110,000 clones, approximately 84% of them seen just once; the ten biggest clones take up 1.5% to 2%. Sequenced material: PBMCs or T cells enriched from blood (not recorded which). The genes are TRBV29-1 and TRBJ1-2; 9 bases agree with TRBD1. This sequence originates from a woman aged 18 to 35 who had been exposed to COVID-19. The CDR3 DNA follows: TGCAGCATCATGTCGGGAGGACAGGGGAGGAGCTATGGCTACACCTTC. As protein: CSIMSGGQGRSYGYTF.